This entry lists 23 T cell receptor beta chains sequenced from one sample in a study of vaccination effects on CD4 cells after COVID-19. Their recognized antigens are unknown. ViraFEST expansion of antigen-specific CD4+ T cells with viral peptide pools preceded sequencing. CD4+ T cells were isolated after around ten days of culture. Each vaccine recipient was nucleocapsid antibody negative and had no prior SARS-CoV-2 infection. Assay used: immunoSEQ multiplex PCR; TCRdb lists only in-frame clones, some missing. The sample consists of about 65,000 clones, around 76% of them appearing once. Sequenced material: CD4+ T cells from PBMCs cultured with HCoV-NL63 spike peptides, taken before COVID-19 vaccination. These receptors all stem from a human donor who received a COVID-19 vaccine.

The V and J genes are TRBV3-1 (or the pseudogene TRBV3-2) and TRBJ1-3; D is undetermined. The CDR3 spans 15 residues. Germline loops: CDR1 LGHDT, CDR2 YNNKEL (reference sequence). Trimming took 0 bases from V and 0 from J, leaving 6 bases between them. CDR3 residues: CASSQDHASGNTIYF. The CDR3 DNA reads as TGTGCCAGCAGCCAAGACCATGCCTCTGGAAACACCATATATTTT.

V is TRBV10-2 and J is TRBJ1-1; no clear D gene. Germline V gene data show CDR1 as WSHSY and CDR2 as SAAADI. The CDR3 spans 13 residues. The germline V and J ends were trimmed by 0 bases and 1 base, with 3 bases remaining between them. The CDR3 DNA follows: TGCGCCAGCAGTGAGTCGAGGAACACTGAAGCTTTCTTT. Amino acids: CASSESRNTEAFF.

This sequence joins TRBV5-4 and TRBJ2-5; D not certain. Trimming removed 0 bases at V and 6 bases at J, with 6 bases between. This CDR3 contains 12 residues. CDR1 is SGHNT and CDR2 is YYREEE in the germline V gene (reference sequence). CDR3 in DNA: TGTGCCAGCAGCTTGGCCGACAAGACCCAGTACTTC. Amino acids: CASSLADKTQYF.

The chain is built from TRBV5-8 and TRBJ2-7; D gene unclear. V was shortened by 2 bases and J by 2 bases, with 2 bases between the two germline ends. This CDR3 region has 11 residues. Germline values: CDR1 SGHTS, CDR2 YDEGEE. The CDR3 here is CASSFTYEQYV. In nucleotides, the CDR3 is TGTGCCAGCAGCTTTACCTACGAGCAGTACGTC.

The chain carries TRBV2 and TRBJ2-5; the D is unclear. The V end lost 7 bases, the J end lost 4 bases, and 4 bases lay between the germline ends. Looked up from germline, CDR1 is SNHLY and CDR2 is FYNNEI. The CDR3 runs to 10 residues. In nucleotides, the CDR3 is TGTGCCAGCAATCGAGAGACCCAGTACTTC. Translation: CASNRETQYF.

The chain is built from TRBV7-8 and TRBJ2-1; 11 positions agree with TRBD2. Germline CDR1 reads SGHVS; CDR2 reads FQNEAQ. The J segment lost 5 bases and the V segment lost 1 base, leaving 7 bases of the junction unmatched. This CDR3 contains 17 residues. The CDR3 protein is CASSLGFSTSGNNEQFF. The CDR3 region has the DNA TGTGCCAGCAGCTTAGGCTTTTCGACTAGCGGGAACAATGAGCAGTTCTTC.

The rearrangement joins TRBV18 to TRBJ1-4; 10 positions agree with TRBD1. This CDR3 contains 20 residues. Germline CDR1 is KGHSH and CDR2 is LQKENI. V dropped 6 bases and J dropped 6; count of bases not matched to a gene: 22. This chain's CDR3 is CASSQRRDRGPPISDEKLFF. In DNA, the CDR3 is TGTGCCAGCTCGCAAAGGCGGGACAGGGGACCTCCCATCTCTGATGAAAAACTGTTTTTT.

This chain joins TRBV12-3 or TRBV12-4 and TRBJ1-1, with D possibly matching TRBD1 (5 bases). CDR3 length: 13 residues. Trimming took off 3 bases at V and 5 bases at J, with 10 bases between the two ends. The CDR3 DNA sequence: TGTGCCAGCAGTTTCTCGGGGACTACTGAAGCTTTCTTT. This sequence encodes CASSFSGTTEAFF.

Only a few counts were recorded for this clone. The chain has TRBV2 and TRBJ2-7, with 8 bases aligning to TRBD1. CDR3 size: 17 residues. Per the germline V gene, CDR1 is SNHLY and CDR2 is FYNNEI. Trimming removed 6 bases from V and 1 base from J; junction bases left unmatched: 14. As DNA, the CDR3 is TGTGCCAGCAGCCTCACGGACAGGGACGTTCTGTCCTACGAGCAGTACGTC. It specifies CASSLTDRDVLSYEQYV.

The V gene is TRBV24-1, the J gene TRBJ2-3, with 9 bases matching TRBD1. The CDR3 consists of 15 residues. V shed 4 bases and J 1 base; nucleotides not matched to a gene: 2. In germline, CDR1 is KGHDR, CDR2 SFDVKD. The CDR3 is CATSDNRGRTDTQYF. DNA of the CDR3: TGTGCCACCAGTGACAACAGGGGGCGCACAGATACGCAGTATTTT.

This clone was counted between two and nine times. The V gene is TRBV7-2, the J gene TRBJ2-5; D is undetermined. The CDR3 spans 14 residues. V lost 2 bases and J 2 bases, leaving 9 bases between the germline ends. From germline, CDR1 is SGHTA and CDR2 FQGNSA. CDR3 nucleotides: TGTGCCAGCAGCTTATTGTGGGGACAAGAGACCCAGTACTTC. This codes for CASSLLWGQETQYF.

This sequence joins TRBV28 and TRBJ1-1; no clear D. Germline assignment: CDR1 MDHEN and CDR2 SYDVKM. The V gene lost 5 bases and the J gene lost 2 bases, with 12 bases spanning the gap. The CDR3 is 14 amino acids. The CDR3 is CASSPTAFNTEAFF. CDR3 in DNA: TGTGCCAGCAGTCCGACGGCCTTTAACACTGAAGCTTTCTTT. Full variable domain (remainder filled in from reference TRBV28 and TRBJ1-1): DVKVTQSSRYLVKRTGEKVFLECVQDMDHENMFWYRQDPGLGLRLIYFSYDVKMKEKGDIPEGYSVSREKKERFSLILESASTNQTSMYLCASSPTAFNTEAFFGQGTRLTVV.

The chain is built from TRBV9 and TRBJ2-5, with TRBD2 matching 8 bases. CDR1 and CDR2 (germline): SGDLS, YYNGEE. V lost 1 base and J lost 4; bases outside the gene matches: 9. This CDR3 is 16 amino acids long. The CDR3 protein is CASSVNSGARRETQYF. CDR3 nucleotides: TGTGCCAGCAGCGTAAATAGCGGGGCGCGAAGAGAGACCCAGTACTTC.

The rearrangement uses TRBV11-2 and TRBJ2-5; D uncertain. With 5 bases removed from V and 5 bases from J, the gap between germline ends came to 9 bases. CDR1 and CDR2 from the germline V gene are SGHAT and FQNNGV. The CDR3 runs 12 residues. The CDR3 DNA is TGTGCCAGCAGCCCCTTGGGTGAGACCCAGTACTTC. It translates to CASSPLGETQYF.

The V call is TRBV6-1, the J call TRBJ2-5, with TRBD2 matching 8 bases. The CDR3 totals 16 residues. Trimming took 4 bases from V and 5 from J; bases not matched to a gene: 12. The germline gives CDR1 MNHNS, CDR2 SASEGT. DNA for the CDR3: TGTGCCAGCAGTGTCAGACTAGTCGGGGGGGGTGAGACCCAGTACTTC. It translates to CASSVRLVGGGETQYF.

This chain joins TRBV11-1 and TRBJ2-7, with a possible D match to TRBD2 (6 bases). The V end lost 1 base, the J end lost 5 bases, and 12 bases lay between the germline ends. This CDR3 region has 14 residues. Germline V gene sequence: CDR1 SGHAT, CDR2 FQDESV (reference sequence). CDR3 residues: CASSLDRSGDEQYV. The CDR3 nucleotides are TGTGCCAGCAGCTTAGACAGGTCGGGGGACGAGCAGTACGTC.

The V and J genes are TRBV6-2 or TRBV6-3 and TRBJ2-7; TRBD2 might be the D (7 bases). V was trimmed by 0 bases and J by 4 bases, leaving 10 bases between them. This CDR3 region has 14 residues. In germline, CDR1 is MNHEY, CDR2 SVGEGT. The chain's CDR3 is CASSYSGGPYEQYV. CDR3 coding DNA: TGTGCCAGCAGTTACTCGGGGGGGCCATACGAGCAGTACGTC.

This chain uses TRBV7-8 with TRBJ2-7; a weak D match, TRBD1 (5 bases). The germline V and J ends were trimmed by 5 bases and 2 bases, with 13 bases remaining between them. CDR1 is SGHVS, CDR2 FQNEAQ, per germline. The CDR3 spans 14 residues. CDR3 protein: CASSPRARPYEQYV. In DNA, the CDR3 is TGTGCCAGCAGCCCCAGGGCCCGTCCCTACGAGCAGTACGTC.

The chain carries TRBV19 and TRBJ2-5; D not certain. The ends were cut back, 3 bases at V and 1 base at J, with 18 bases in the middle. Germline CDR1 reads LNHDA; CDR2 reads SQIVND (reference sequence). The CDR3 is 17 amino acids. The CDR3 protein is CASSIRSITGFQETQYF. CDR3 nucleotide sequence: TGTGCCAGTAGTATTCGCTCCATAACCGGGTTCCAAGAGACCCAGTACTTC.

The rearrangement joins TRBV19 to TRBJ2-2; 16 bases are shared with TRBD2. Germline V gives CDR1 LNHDA, CDR2 SQIVND (reference sequence). The CDR3 totals 20 residues. Trimming cost V 5 bases and J 7 bases; bases outside gene matches: 16. The CDR3 loop reads CASSSLPPGLAGGPGGELFF. The CDR3 DNA follows: TGTGCCAGTAGTTCTCTCCCGCCGGGACTAGCGGGGGGGCCGGGCGGGGAGCTGTTTTTT.

This rearrangement joins TRBV2 to TRBJ2-7; 8 nucleotides match TRBD2. With 7 bases clipped from V and 2 bases from J, the junction kept 10 bases outside the gene matches. The CDR3 contains 15 residues. CDR1 and CDR2 (germline): SNHLY, FYNNEI. CDR3 amino acids: CASTPRGGLAYEQYV. The CDR3 DNA reads TGTGCCAGCACCCCCCGCGGGGGACTAGCCTACGAGCAGTACGTC.

The J gene is TRBJ1-1, the V gene TRBV7-2; D not certain. The CDR3 covers 17 residues. Germline CDR1 SGHTA, CDR2 FQGNSA. V was trimmed by 5 bases and J by 3 bases, leaving 22 bases between them. The CDR3 bases are TGTGCCAGCAGCCAGCCGAGGGCAGACCTAAGGCACACTGAAGCTTTCTTT. Translation gives CASSQPRADLRHTEAFF. Full variable domain (remainder filled in from reference TRBV7-2 and TRBJ1-1): GAGVSQSPSNKVTEKGKDVELRCDPISGHTALYWYRQSLGQGLEFLIYFQGNSAPDKSGLPSDRFSAERTGGSVSTLTIQRTQQEDSAVYLCASSQPRADLRHTEAFFGQGTRLTVV.

The chain links TRBV5-5 to TRBJ1-1, with D uncertain. The CDR3 runs 13 residues. V lost 2 bases, J lost 5 bases, and 10 bases lay in between. Germline values: CDR1 SGHKS, CDR2 YYEKEE (reference sequence). CDR3 sequence reads: CASSLLTGTEAFF. Here the CDR3 DNA reads TGTGCCAGCAGCTTACTAACGGGGACTGAAGCTTTCTTT.